The clone carrying this TCR beta chain appeared many times. The source of the sample is a study of immune characterization of retroperitoneal liposarcoma. TCRdb fed the PCR reads into MiXCR, producing one record per CDR3 protein. The table has about 10,000 distinct CDR3 sequences, about 30% seen once; the top ten hold less than 9.5%. The CDR3 extends over 17 amino acids. V trimming: 4 bases; J trimming: 13 bases; junction bases outside the gene matches: 22. CDR1 is SGHVS, CDR2 FQNEAQ, per germline. Sequencing was done on a sample of tumor tissue. This sequence originates from a female donor with retroperitoneal liposarcoma. V is TRBV7-8 and J is TRBJ2-1; 7 bases map to TRBD1. CDR3 sequence reads: CASSSIFPGTVQETQFF. Here the CDR3 DNA reads TGTGCCAGCAGCTCGATATTCCCCGGGACAGTCCAAGAGACCCAGTTCTTC. The entire variable domain, with the rest obtained from reference TRBV7-8 and TRBJ2-1, is as follows: GAGVSQSPRYKVAKRGQDVALRCDPISGHVSLFWYQQALGQGPEFLTYFQNEAQLDKSGLPSDRFFAERPEGSVSTLKIQRTQQEDSAVYLCASSSIFPGTVQETQFFGPGTRLTVL.